The clone carrying this T cell receptor beta chain was recorded at least ten times. As yet, its antigen is unknown. Unique molecular identifiers were present on cDNA, and template switching added a universal primer site. MiXCR, applied by TCRdb to the 5' RACE reads, yields one record per CDR3 protein. The data contain about 890,000 distinct CDR3 sequences, around an eighth of them seen just once; the ten biggest clones take up about 1.5%. These data come from a study of identical twins. Study-wide points: Findings depended on cross-sectional statistics rather than tracking the same donors.

The germline CDR1 and CDR2 sequences are KGHDR and SFDVKD. Trimming cost V 4 bases and J 6 bases; bases outside gene matches: 8. This CDR3 spans 16 amino acids. This sample was also put to use in a study of yellow fever vaccine responses in identical twins.

Sequencing was carried out using PBMCs. The source is a woman younger than 30 in good health. The chain has TRBV24-1 and TRBJ2-1, with TRBD2 matching 10 bases. Here the CDR3 reads CATSDSSGRVGNEQFF. CDR3 DNA: TGTGCCACCAGTGACTCTAGCGGGAGAGTTGGCAATGAGCAGTTCTTC.